This T cell receptor beta chain originates from a study of blood T cell repertoires in COVID-19. Background on the study: The samples span acute and convalescent COVID-19 from the United States, Italy and Spain. T cells, B-cell-depleted T cells, or PBMCs provided the cDNA or gDNA that served as material.

Per the study methods: Estimated nucleated cell counts came from reference gene primer amplification. Only in-frame clones appear in the TCRdb table, and some are missing; sequencing was by immunoSEQ multiplex PCR. V, J and clone size were drawn from that table, and D and trimming were deduced from the DNA. There are 180,000 or so clones in the sample; around 85% occur only once, and around 8.2% lies in the top ten. Sequences were obtained from peripheral blood. This receptor was identified in a man between 60 and 75 years old with acute or convalescent COVID-19.

CDR3 sequence reads: CASSLSDRGYIQYF. CDR3 DNA: TGTGCCAGCAGCCTTAGCGACAGGGGGTACATTCAGTACTTC. This chain links TRBV7-9 with TRBJ2-4, with 9 nucleotides matching TRBD1. Germline CDR1 reads SEHNR; CDR2 reads FQNEAQ (reference sequence). This CDR3 contains 14 residues. V shed 5 bases and J 8 bases; nucleotides not matched to a gene: 7.